Listed below are T cell receptor beta chains from one sample, sequenced in a study of blood T cell repertoires in COVID-19. Sequenced by immunoSEQ multiplex PCR; TCRdb stores in-frame clones only, minus some. Of some 70,000 clones listed, 80% to 90% are singletons. Sequencing used peripheral blood. The origin of the receptors is a woman aged 55-70 years with acute or convalescent COVID-19. Both conserved end residues are part of each CDR3. The order of the fields is J gene, D gene, clone size, V gene, CDR3 protein, CDR3 DNA. D genes are given only for firm matches. The size field is filled for only some rows; it gives once, few, many or a size class.

TRBJ1-5 | NA | NA | TRBV4-1 | CASSQGDTSNQPQHF | TGCGCCAGCAGCCAGGGTGACACTAGCAATCAGCCCCAGCATTTT
TRBJ1-2 | NA | NA | TRBV18 | CAGSPIRTDGYNYGYTF | TGTGCCGGCTCACCAATCCGGACAGATGGATACAACTATGGCTACACCTTC
TRBJ1-2 | NA | NA | TRBV10-3 | CAISEGAGYGYTF | TGTGCCATCAGTGAGGGGGCAGGGTATGGCTACACCTTC
TRBJ1-2 | NA | NA | TRBV6-6 | CANRPPGQNYGYTF | TGTGCCAACCGACCCCCGGGACAAAACTATGGCTACACCTTC
TRBJ1-1 | NA | few | TRBV7-3 | CASSVQGFTEAFF | TGTGCCAGCAGCGTACAGGGTTTTACTGAAGCTTTCTTT
TRBJ1-1 | NA | NA | TRBV11-2 | CASTLFVGGYDTEAFF | TGTGCCAGCACCTTATTCGTAGGGGGTTATGATACTGAAGCTTTCTTT
TRBJ2-1 | NA | NA | TRBV19 | CASGGSYNEQFF | TGTGCCAGCGGGGGCTCCTACAATGAGCAGTTCTTC
TRBJ2-1 | NA | NA | TRBV24-1 | CATSDRVQDSDEQFF | TGTGCCACCAGTGACCGGGTCCAAGATTCGGATGAGCAGTTCTTC
TRBJ2-5 | NA | NA | TRBV18 | CASSPYREETQYF | TGTGCCAGCTCACCATACCGGGAGGAGACCCAGTACTTC
TRBJ1-4 | TRBD1 | NA | TRBV5-1 | CASSTTGKLPNEKLFF | TGCGCCAGCAGTACGACAGGGAAGTTGCCTAATGAAAAACTGTTTTTT
TRBJ1-1 | NA | NA | TRBV19 | CASSAYAGSKEAFF | TGTGCCAGTAGTGCTTACGCAGGGTCTAAAGAAGCTTTCTTT
TRBJ1-2 | TRBD1 | few | TRBV2 | CARLTGGNYGYTF | TGTGCCAGACTAACAGGGGGCAACTATGGCTACACCTTC
TRBJ2-7 | TRBD1 | NA | TRBV5-1 | CASSRGQGNPKYEQYF | TGCGCCAGCAGCAGGGGGCAGGGGAATCCGAAGTACGAGCAGTACTTC
TRBJ2-5 | TRBD2 | NA | TRBV7-2 | CASSSSGGLETQYF | TGTGCCAGCAGCTCTAGCGGGGGGCTAGAGACCCAGTACTTC
TRBJ1-2 | NA | NA | TRBV19 | CASMRQGLDYGYTF | TGTGCCAGTATGCGGCAAGGACTAGACTATGGCTACACCTTC
TRBJ1-1 | NA | NA | TRBV7-8 | CASSPETGPVNTEAFF | TGTGCCAGCAGCCCAGAAACAGGACCGGTGAACACTGAAGCTTTCTTT
TRBJ1-3 | TRBD1 | NA | TRBV3-1/TRBV3-2 | CASSPLQGFTGNTIYF | TGTGCCAGCAGCCCCCTACAGGGGTTCACTGGAAACACCATATATTTT
TRBJ1-4 | TRBD1 | NA | TRBV14 | CASSPLPDRAAEKLFF | TGTGCCAGCAGCCCACTCCCGGACAGGGCCGCTGAAAAACTGTTTTTT
TRBJ2-1 | NA | NA | TRBV5-4 | CASSLDQGGSEQFF | TGTGCCAGCAGTCTTGATCAGGGGGGCAGCGAGCAGTTCTTC
TRBJ2-5 | TRBD1 | NA | TRBV5-1 | CASSSDGTGVETQYF | TGCGCCAGCAGCTCGGACGGGACAGGGGTAGAGACCCAGTACTTC
TRBJ1-1 | TRBD1 | NA | TRBV28 | CASPPRLDRGRSTEAFF | TGTGCCAGCCCCCCACGACTTGACAGGGGGCGTAGCACTGAAGCTTTCTTT
TRBJ2-7 | NA | NA | TRBV7-2 | CASSLAIRSSEYF | TGTGCCAGCAGCTTAGCTATCAGGTCTTCGGAGTACTTC
TRBJ2-1 | NA | NA | TRBV13 | CASSRPGSTGPQFF | TGTGCCAGCAGCCGGCCGGGATCAACGGGCCCCCAGTTCTTC
TRBJ2-1 | TRBD2 | NA | TRBV6-1 | CASSEGAVERDPGVF | TGTGCCAGCAGCGAAGGAGCTGTCGAGCGGGACCCAGGCGTCTTC
TRBJ2-2 | TRBD2 | NA | TRBV28 | CASAVTSGRAPNTGELFF | TGTGCCAGCGCCGTAACTAGCGGGAGGGCCCCGAACACCGGGGAGCTGTTTTTT
TRBJ1-5 | NA | NA | TRBV12-3/TRBV12-4 | CASSLGEVPQHF | TGTGCCAGCAGCCTTGGCGAGGTGCCCCAGCATTTT
TRBJ2-1 | TRBD1 | NA | TRBV19 | CASSIDSQGVWNEQFF | TGTGCCAGTAGTATAGATTCCCAGGGGGTTTGGAATGAGCAGTTCTTC
TRBJ1-6 | NA | once | TRBV18 | CASSPGRPDSPLHF | TGTGCCAGCTCACCGGGGAGGCCCGATTCACCCCTCCACTTT
TRBJ2-1 | TRBD1 | NA | TRBV14 | CASSQDLGQVVNEQFF | TGTGCCAGCAGCCAAGATCTTGGACAGGTTGTCAATGAGCAGTTCTTC
TRBJ2-3 | TRBD2 | NA | TRBV7-7 | CASSLGTSAGTDTQYF | TGTGCCAGCAGCTTAGGGACTAGCGCGGGCACAGATACGCAGTATTTT
TRBJ1-1 | NA | NA | TRBV3-1/TRBV3-2 | CASSRKGLNTEAFF | TGTGCCAGCAGCCGAAAGGGGTTGAACACTGAAGCTTTCTTT
TRBJ1-1 | NA | few | TRBV3-1/TRBV3-2 | CASSQDLGGATEAFF | TGTGCCAGCAGCCAAGATCTGGGGGGGGCCACTGAAGCTTTCTTT
TRBJ2-2 | TRBD2 | NA | TRBV5-4 | CASSLLVAGMNTGELFF | TGTGCCAGCAGCTTGTTGGTAGCGGGGATGAACACCGGGGAGCTGTTTTTT
TRBJ1-6 | NA | few | TRBV7-9 | CASSLHRDSPLHF | TGTGCCAGCAGCTTACACAGAGATTCACCCCTCCACTTT
TRBJ2-3 | TRBD2 | NA | TRBV7-8 | CASSLQTSGFTDTQYF | TGTGCCAGCAGCTTACAGACTAGCGGTTTCACAGATACGCAGTATTTT
TRBJ2-7 | TRBD2 | NA | TRBV9 | CASSVGAGSPSYEQYF | TGTGCCAGCAGCGTCGGAGCGGGGTCTCCCTCCTACGAGCAGTACTTC
TRBJ1-5 | NA | few | TRBV6-2/TRBV6-3 | CASSYGYSYSNQPQHF | TGTGCCAGCAGTTACGGATACAGTTATAGCAATCAGCCCCAGCATTTT
TRBJ1-2 | TRBD1 | NA | TRBV5-6 | CASSDRDSLARYYGYTF | TGTGCCAGCAGCGACCGGGACAGCTTAGCGAGGTACTATGGCTACACCTTC
TRBJ1-3 | NA | NA | TRBV6-6 | CATGNQQIGNTIYF | TGTGCCACGGGGAACCAGCAGATTGGAAACACCATATATTTT
TRBJ2-5 | NA | NA | TRBV21-1 | CASPGFGETQYF | TGTGCCAGCCCAGGCTTTGGAGAGACCCAGTACTTC
TRBJ1-4 | TRBD1 | NA | TRBV5-1 | CASTSGGQGDEKLFF | TGCGCCAGCACCTCAGGTGGACAGGGAGATGAAAAACTGTTTTTT
TRBJ1-1 | NA | NA | TRBV5-1 | CASSKATGVATEAFF | TGCGCCAGCAGCAAAGCGACAGGCGTAGCCACTGAAGCTTTCTTT
TRBJ2-6 | NA | NA | TRBV5-4 | CASSPEVGAPGANVLTF | TGTGCCAGCAGCCCCGAGGTGGGGGCGCCTGGGGCCAACGTCCTGACTTTC
TRBJ2-2 | NA | NA | TRBV6-5 | CASRAQTGNTGELFF | TGTGCCAGCAGAGCCCAGACAGGGAACACCGGGGAGCTGTTTTTT
TRBJ1-3 | NA | few | TRBV4-1 | CASSQDVGVSGNTIYF | TGCGCCAGCAGCCAAGATGTCGGGGTCTCTGGAAACACCATATATTTT
TRBJ1-6 | TRBD1 | NA | TRBV19 | CASSITGTANNSPLHF | TGTGCCAGTAGTATAACCGGGACAGCCAATAATTCACCCCTCCACTTT
TRBJ1-3 | NA | NA | TRBV5-8 | CASSFQAGNTIYF | TGTGCCAGCAGCTTCCAGGCTGGAAACACCATATATTTT
TRBJ2-1 | TRBD2 | NA | TRBV19 | CASSPGGSGRRSNEQFF | TGTGCCAGTAGTCCAGGAGGTAGCGGGAGAAGAAGCAATGAGCAGTTCTTC
TRBJ2-5 | NA | NA | TRBV27 | CASSLSSQGETQYF | TGTGCCAGCAGTTTATCGTCCCAGGGGGAGACCCAGTACTTC
TRBJ2-7 | TRBD2 | NA | TRBV13 | CASSFSGLAGQEQYF | TGTGCCAGCAGCTTCTCCGGACTAGCGGGACAAGAGCAGTACTTC
TRBJ2-2 | NA | NA | TRBV28 | CATLISGELFF | TGTGCCACCCTAATATCCGGGGAGCTGTTTTTT
TRBJ2-3 | NA | NA | TRBV25-1 | CASRGGGDTQYF | TGTGCCAGCAGGGGAGGCGGAGATACGCAGTATTTT
TRBJ1-2 | NA | NA | TRBV5-1 | CASSLGLGAEGYTF | TGCGCCAGCAGCTTGGGGTTGGGGGCCGAGGGCTACACCTTC
TRBJ2-1 | TRBD2 | NA | TRBV7-8 | CASALPPGTSGKRFF | TGTGCCAGCGCCTTACCCCCCGGGACTAGCGGGAAAAGGTTCTTC
TRBJ2-7 | NA | NA | TRBV6-5 | CATSDRDFNYEQYF | TGTGCCACCTCCGACCGGGACTTTAACTACGAGCAGTACTTC